The clone carrying this T cell receptor beta chain was found once. This entry belongs to a study of blood T cell repertoires in COVID-19. Study overall: In each case, the material was cDNA or gDNA derived from T cells, B-cell-depleted T cells, or PBMCs.

J was trimmed by 3 bases and V by 3 bases; bases with no gene match: 9. The CDR3 has 16 amino acids. Germline CDR1 is SEHNR and CDR2 is FQNEAQ (reference sequence). Per the authors' pipeline: Estimated nucleated cell counts came from reference gene primer amplification. Generated by immunoSEQ multiplex PCR, the TCRdb table keeps only in-frame clones and is missing some. From that table come the V and J calls and clone size; the DNA was used to work out D and trimming. The data contain 61,000 or so clones, more than 65% of them singletons. The rearrangement uses TRBV7-9 and TRBJ2-3, with 7 bases lining up with TRBD2. The TCR originated in a woman in her 70s with acute or convalescent COVID-19. Sequencing was carried out using peripheral blood. CDR3 nucleotides: TGTGCCAGCAGCTTCGGGTCCTCGGGGGGTACAGATACGCAGTATTTT. Encoded protein: CASSFGSSGGTDTQYF.